This TCR beta chain was retrieved from a study of CD8+ T cells in alopecia areata. Treatment reported: oral pan-JAK inhibitor, 5-10 mg twice daily. On this clone: Antigen: not known.

Extracted RNA was reverse transcribed into cDNA, the sequencing template. Sequencing was performed with immunoSEQ multiplex PCR; in TCRdb, only in-frame clones are kept and a portion is missing. The data show over 150,000 clones, approximately 56% seen once. The germline CDR1 and CDR2 sequences are SQVTM and ANQGSEA. The CDR3 runs 11 residues. V was clipped by 4 bases and J by 6 bases, with 9 bases between them. Study results and limitations: It was lesional scalp, especially alopecia totalis/universalis, that showed higher clonality than normal scalp. Amid tofacitinib therapy, many expanded lesional clones stayed present in scalp and blood. Scalp samples also yield sequences from resident alphabeta T cells of normal skin.

This receptor was taken from a human donor with alopecia areata. Material: CD4+ T cells sorted from blood, obtained at week 4, from a patient treated with tofacitinib. The V call is TRBV29-1, the J call TRBJ1-1; D is ambiguous. Here the CDR3 reads CSVGGAAEAFF. CDR3 coding DNA: TGCAGCGTTGGAGGAGCAGCTGAAGCTTTCTTT. The complete variable domain, with remaining parts taken from reference TRBV29-1 and TRBJ1-1, reads SAVISQKPSRDICQRGTSLTIQCQVDSQVTMMFWYRQQPGQSLTLIATANQGSEATYESGFVIDKFPISRPNLTFSTLTVSNMSPEDSSIYLCSVGGAAEAFFGQGTRLTVV.